This T cell receptor (beta chain) originates from a study of OX40 agonist ivuxolimab in advanced cancers. This clone was picked up one time. What it recognizes is unknown. The protocol was immunoSEQ multiplex PCR, while the TCRdb copy is restricted to in-frame clones and leaves out a portion. There are 60,000 to 80,000 clones in the sample; about 90% occur only once, and about 0.42% lies in the top ten. General observations from the study: Expanded clones tended on average to be more numerous among CD8+ T cells than CD4+.

This sequence was found in an adult with an advanced solid tumor such as melanoma, head and neck, liver or kidney cancer. The sequences come from CD4+ or CD8+ T cells sorted from blood, collected in a trial of the OX40 agonist ivuxolimab.

The CDR3 region has the DNA TGCGCCAGCAGCTTGGACGGGGTCCCGGAGCAGTTCTTC. Its translation is CASSLDGVPEQFF. The V call is TRBV5-1, the J call TRBJ2-1; tentatively, D is TRBD2 (5 bases). Trimming took off 0 bases at V and 10 bases at J, with 11 bases between the two ends. Germline V gene sequence: CDR1 SGHRS, CDR2 YFSETQ. This CDR3 has 13 amino acids. The variable domain in full, with the rest retrieved from reference TRBV5-1 and TRBJ2-1, is KAGVTQTPRYLIKTRGQQVTLSCSPISGHRSVSWYQQTPGQGLQFLFEYFSETQRNKGNFPGRFSGRQFSNSRSEMNVSTLELGDSALYLCASSLDGVPEQFFGPGTRLTVL.